This T cell receptor beta chain stems from a study of CD8+ T cells in alopecia areata. Treatment noted: oral pan-JAK inhibitor, 5-10 mg twice daily. In each case, RNA was isolated and then reverse transcribed into cDNA as the sequencing template. Libraries were prepared by immunoSEQ multiplex PCR; TCRdb keeps only in-frame clonotypes and omits some of them. This sample has roughly 200,000 clones, with 35% to 45% found just once. The sequences come from CD4+ T cells sorted from blood, collected at roughly week 30, from a patient treated with tofacitinib. The sequence came from a human donor with alopecia areata.

CDR3 nucleotides: TGTGCCAGCAGCCGCCCGGGACTAGCGGGGGGGCCCGTTAATGAGCAGTTCTTC. The encoded protein is CASSRPGLAGGPVNEQFF. V usage is TRBV5-6 and J usage is TRBJ2-1, with 16 positions matching TRBD2. The germline CDR1 and CDR2 sequences are SGHDT and YYEEEE. This CDR3 spans 18 amino acids. V gave up 4 bases and J gave up 7 bases; unmatched junction bases: 11.